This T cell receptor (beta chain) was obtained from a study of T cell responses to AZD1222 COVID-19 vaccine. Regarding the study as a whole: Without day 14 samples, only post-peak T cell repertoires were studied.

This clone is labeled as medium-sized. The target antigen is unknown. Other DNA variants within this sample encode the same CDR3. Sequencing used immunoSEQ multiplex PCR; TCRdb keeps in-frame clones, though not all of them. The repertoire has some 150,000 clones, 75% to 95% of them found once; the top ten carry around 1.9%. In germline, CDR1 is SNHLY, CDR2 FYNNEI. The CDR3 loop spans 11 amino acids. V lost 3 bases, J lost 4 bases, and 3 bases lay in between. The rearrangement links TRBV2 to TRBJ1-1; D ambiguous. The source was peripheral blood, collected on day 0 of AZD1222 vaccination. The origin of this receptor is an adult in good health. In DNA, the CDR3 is TGTGCCAGCAGTGAGGGCACTGAAGCTTTCTTT. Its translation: CASSEGTEAFF.